Here is one TCR beta chain with its context. Antigen: not known. The germline gene is not matched at one end of the junction; a read error may be the cause. Each CDR3 protein is one row after TCRdb ran MiXCR on the 5' RACE reads. Found here are 450,000 to 650,000 distinct CDR3 sequences, just over 20% of them singletons; the top ten hold roughly a sixth. This CDR3 region has 15 residues. Germline V CDR1 and CDR2: SGDLS, YYNGEE. This sample was taken from a study of T cells after yellow fever vaccination. The study's findings and limits: It was a small share of clonotypes that appeared in both CD4 and CD8 compartments.

The chain is built from TRBV9 and TRBJ2-3; no definite D call. The clonotype originates from a man between 18 and 29 years old who received the YFV17D yellow fever vaccine. Here the sequenced sample was PBMCs, taken more than 20 days after the first yellow fever vaccination. The CDR3 DNA reads TGTGCCAGCAGCGTCGGGTCTGTCTCGGCAGATACGAAGTATTTT. Translating it yields CASSVGSVSADTKYF.